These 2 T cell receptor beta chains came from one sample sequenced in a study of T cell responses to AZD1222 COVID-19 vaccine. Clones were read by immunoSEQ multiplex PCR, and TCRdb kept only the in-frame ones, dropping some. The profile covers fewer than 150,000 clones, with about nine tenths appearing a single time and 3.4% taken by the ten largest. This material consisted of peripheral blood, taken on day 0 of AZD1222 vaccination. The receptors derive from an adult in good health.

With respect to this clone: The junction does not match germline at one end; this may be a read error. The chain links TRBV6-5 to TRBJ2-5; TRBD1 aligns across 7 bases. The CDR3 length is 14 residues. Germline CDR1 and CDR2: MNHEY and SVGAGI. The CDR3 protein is CASSYGTEVGEYNF. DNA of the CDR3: TGTGCCAGCAGTTACGGGACAGAGGTCGGGGAGTATAACTTC.

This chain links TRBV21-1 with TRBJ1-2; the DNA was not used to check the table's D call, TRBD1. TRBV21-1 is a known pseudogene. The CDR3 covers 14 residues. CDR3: CASSRASDNYGYTF. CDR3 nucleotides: TGTGCCAGCAGCAGGGCCAGTGATAACTATGGCTACACCTTC.